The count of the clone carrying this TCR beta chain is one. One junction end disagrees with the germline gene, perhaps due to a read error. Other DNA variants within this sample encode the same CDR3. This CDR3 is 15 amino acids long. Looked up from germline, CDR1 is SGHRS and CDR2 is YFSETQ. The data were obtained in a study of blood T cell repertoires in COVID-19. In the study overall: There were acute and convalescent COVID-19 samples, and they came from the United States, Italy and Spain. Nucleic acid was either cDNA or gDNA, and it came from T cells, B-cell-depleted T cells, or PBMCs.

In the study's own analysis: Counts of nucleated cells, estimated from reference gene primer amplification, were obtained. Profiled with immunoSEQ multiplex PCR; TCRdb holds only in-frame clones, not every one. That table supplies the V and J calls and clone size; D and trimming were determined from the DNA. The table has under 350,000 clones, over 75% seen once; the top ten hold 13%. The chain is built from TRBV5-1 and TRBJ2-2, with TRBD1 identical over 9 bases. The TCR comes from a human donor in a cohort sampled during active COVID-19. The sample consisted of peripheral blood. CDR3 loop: CASSLGQGYTGELFF. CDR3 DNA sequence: TGCGCCAGCAGTTTGGGACAGGGCTACACCGGGGAGCTGTTTTTT.